These 31 T cell receptor beta chains share one sample of origin, sequenced in a study of T cell changes during pregnancy in multiple sclerosis. Sequencing used immunoSEQ multiplex PCR; TCRdb keeps in-frame clones, though not all of them. The sample holds 65,000 to 95,000 clones, 94% seen once. The source was peripheral blood, collected in the second trimester of pregnancy. Receptors originate from a female donor in good health, enrolled as a control in a pregnancy study.

The chain couples TRBV18 to TRBJ2-1; D is possibly TRBD1 (6 bases). This CDR3 is 16 amino acids long. V lost 3 bases and J 0 bases, leaving 12 bases between the germline ends. The V gene's germline CDR1 is KGHSH and CDR2 LQKENI. The CDR3 region has the DNA TGTGCCAGCTCACCCCGGGACACTCTCTCCTACAATGAGCAGTTCTTC. It codes for CASSPRDTLSYNEQFF.

The gene calls are TRBV6-5 and TRBJ2-7, with 8 bases fitting TRBD1. This CDR3 is built from 13 residues. CDR1 is MNHEY and CDR2 is SVGAGI in the germline V gene. J was trimmed by 6 bases and V by 4 bases; bases with no gene match: 5. CDR3 coding DNA: TGTGCCAGCAGTTTCAAACAGGGGGGCGAGCAGTACTTC. It specifies CASSFKQGGEQYF.

As DNA, the CDR3 is TGTGCCAGCAGTGTACAGGGGTCGGGGGCCAAAAACATTCAGTACTTC. It codes for CASSVQGSGAKNIQYF. The chain employs TRBV27 and TRBJ2-4; 7 positions agree with TRBD1. The germline gives CDR1 MNHEY, CDR2 SMNVEV (reference sequence). V lost 5 bases, J lost 1 base, and 8 bases stayed unmatched. The CDR3 consists of 16 residues.

This clone was counted a single time. The rearrangement links TRBV2 to TRBJ1-1, with 9 bases matching TRBD1. The V gene end was trimmed by 2 bases and the J gene end by 1 base; junction bases not matched to a gene: 2. This CDR3 has 15 amino acids. CDR1 and CDR2 from the germline V gene are SNHLY and FYNNEI. CDR3 amino acids: CASSESGQGNTEAFF. DNA for the CDR3: TGTGCCAGCAGTGAATCGGGACAGGGGAACACTGAAGCTTTCTTT. The full variable domain, with the rest looked up from reference TRBV2 and TRBJ1-1, is EPEVTQTPSHQVTQMGQEVILRCVPISNHLYFYWYRQILGQKVEFLVSFYNNEISEKSEIFDDQFSVERPDGSNFTLKIRSTKLEDSAMYFCASSESGQGNTEAFFGQGTRLTVV.

The J gene is TRBJ1-1, the V gene TRBV5-5; TRBD1 agrees at 8 bases. This CDR3 is 15 amino acids long. The J segment lost 6 bases and the V segment lost 0 bases, leaving 7 bases of the junction unmatched. CDR1 SGHKS and CDR2 YYEKEE come from the germline V gene (reference sequence). CDR3 residues: CASSLVNRGAAEAFF. The CDR3 DNA follows: TGTGCCAGCAGCTTGGTGAACAGGGGGGCGGCTGAAGCTTTCTTT. The entire variable domain, with the rest obtained from reference TRBV5-5 and TRBJ1-1, is as follows: DAGVTQSPTHLIKTRGQQVTLRCSPISGHKSVSWYQQVLGQGPQFIFQYYEKEERGRGNFPDRFSARQFPNYSSELNVNALLLGDSALYLCASSLVNRGAAEAFFGQGTRLTVV.

V gene TRBV9 combines with J gene TRBJ2-1; TRBD2 aligns across 8 bases. Trimming removed 2 bases from V and 8 bases from J; junction bases left unmatched: 3. Looked up from germline, CDR1 is SGDLS and CDR2 is YYNGEE. There are 13 residues in the CDR3. CDR3 in DNA: TGTGCCAGCAGCGTGACTAGCGACGATGAGCAGTTCTTC. Protein: CASSVTSDDEQFF.

The gene calls are TRBV6-5 and TRBJ1-2; 9 nucleotides line up with TRBD1. Germline CDR1 reads MNHEY; CDR2 reads SVGAGI. V shed 2 bases and J 6 bases; nucleotides not matched to a gene: 4. The CDR3 is made up of 14 amino acids. CDR3 nucleotides: TGTGCCAGCAGTTACCGCGGGACAGGGAATGGCTACACCTTC. Translated: CASSYRGTGNGYTF.

The chain combines TRBV28 with TRBJ2-7, with D maybe TRBD2 (5 bases). In germline, CDR1 is MDHEN, CDR2 SYDVKM. There are 13 residues in the CDR3. Trimming removed 2 bases at V and 4 bases at J, with 9 bases between. The chain's CDR3 is CASSLRGRYEQYF. CDR3 DNA sequence: TGTGCCAGCAGTTTACGGGGAAGGTACGAGCAGTACTTC.

The V gene is TRBV2, the J gene TRBJ1-6; D gene unclear. CDR1 is SNHLY and CDR2 is FYNNEI in the germline V gene. The V gene lost 4 bases and the J gene lost 9 bases, with 4 bases spanning the gap. CDR3 length equals 11 residues. CDR3 DNA: TGTGCCAGCAGTGTTATTTCACCCCTCCACTTT. The encoded protein is CASSVISPLHF. Full variable domain (outside the CDR3, taken from reference TRBV2 and TRBJ1-6): EPEVTQTPSHQVTQMGQEVILRCVPISNHLYFYWYRQILGQKVEFLVSFYNNEISEKSEIFDDQFSVERPDGSNFTLKIRSTKLEDSAMYFCASSVISPLHFGNGTRLTVT.

This clone was seen only once. This sequence joins TRBV5-5 and TRBJ1-1; D not resolved. Germline V gene sequence: CDR1 SGHKS, CDR2 YYEKEE (reference sequence). Trimming removed 4 bases from V and 5 bases from J, with 15 bases in between. The CDR3 covers 14 residues. The CDR3 reads CASSSRGTATEAFF. As DNA, the CDR3 is TGTGCCAGCAGCAGTAGAGGTACGGCGACTGAAGCTTTCTTT.

This clone is a singleton in its sample. The chain joins TRBV10-3 to TRBJ1-5; TRBD1 aligns across 8 bases. With 3 bases clipped from V and 2 bases from J, the junction kept 3 bases outside the gene matches. CDR3 length: 15 amino acids. Germline V gene sequence: CDR1 ENHRY, CDR2 SYGVKD. The CDR3: CAISEDRGGNQPQHF. The DNA for the CDR3 is TGTGCCATCAGTGAAGACAGGGGAGGCAATCAGCCCCAGCATTTT.

The CDR3 coding sequence is TGCGCCAGCAGCTTGGATACTGGGGCCAACGTCCTGACTTTC. Translating gives CASSLDTGANVLTF. The chain is built from TRBV5-1 and TRBJ2-6; D is unclear. The CDR3 has 14 residues. Trimming took 0 bases from V and 2 from J, leaving 3 bases between them. Germline V CDR1 and CDR2: SGHRS, YFSETQ.

V and J are TRBV5-6 and TRBJ2-1; 8 nucleotides line up with TRBD2. In germline, CDR1 is SGHDT, CDR2 YYEEEE. CDR3 size: 17 residues. V shed 0 bases and J 5 bases; nucleotides not matched to a gene: 10. The CDR3 loop is CASSLAYASGHNNEQFF. CDR3 coding DNA: TGTGCCAGCAGCTTGGCTTACGCTAGCGGGCATAACAATGAGCAGTTCTTC.

This rearrangement joins TRBV5-1 to TRBJ1-2; 9 bases map to TRBD1. The CDR3 sequence is 13 residues long. The junction had 2 bases not matched to a gene; V was cut back by 3 bases and J by 5 bases. In germline, CDR1 is SGHRS, CDR2 YFSETQ. CDR3 region: CASSSGQGYGYTF. DNA for the CDR3: TGCGCCAGCAGCTCGGGACAGGGATATGGCTACACCTTC. The complete variable domain, with remaining parts taken from reference TRBV5-1 and TRBJ1-2, reads KAGVTQTPRYLIKTRGQQVTLSCSPISGHRSVSWYQQTPGQGLQFLFEYFSETQRNKGNFPGRFSGRQFSNSRSEMNVSTLELGDSALYLCASSSGQGYGYTFGSGTRLTVV.

The rearrangement links TRBV7-8 to TRBJ1-3; 7 nucleotides align to TRBD1. CDR1 is SGHVS, CDR2 FQNEAQ, per germline. V trimming: 1 base; J trimming: 4 bases; junction bases outside the gene matches: 4. The CDR3 sequence is 15 residues long. The CDR3 here is CASSLEGAKGNTIYF. CDR3 DNA: TGTGCCAGCAGCTTAGAGGGGGCGAAAGGAAACACCATATATTTT. The whole variable domain, remainder taken from reference TRBV7-8 and TRBJ1-3, is GAGVSQSPRYKVAKRGQDVALRCDPISGHVSLFWYQQALGQGPEFLTYFQNEAQLDKSGLPSDRFFAERPEGSVSTLKIQRTQQEDSAVYLCASSLEGAKGNTIYFGEGSWLTVV.

The chain recombines TRBV11-2 with TRBJ2-7; TRBD2 matches at 10 bases. The CDR3 consists of 16 residues. The V gene end was trimmed by 6 bases and the J gene end by 4 bases; junction bases not matched to a gene: 12. The germline V gene has CDR1 SGHAT and CDR2 FQNNGV. This chain's CDR3 is CASSQGGLAIQYEQYF. Written as DNA, the CDR3 is TGTGCCAGCAGTCAAGGGGGACTAGCGATACAGTACGAGCAGTACTTC. The complete variable domain, with remaining parts taken from reference TRBV11-2 and TRBJ2-7, reads EAGVAQSPRYKIIEKRQSVAFWCNPISGHATLYWYQQILGQGPKLLIQFQNNGVVDDSQLPKDRFSAERLKGVDSTLKIQPAKLEDSAVYLCASSQGGLAIQYEQYFGPGTRLTVT.

The chain links TRBV5-4 to TRBJ2-7; 12 bases are shared with TRBD2. The CDR3 has 16 amino acids. CDR1 and CDR2 (germline): SGHNT, YYREEE (reference sequence). After removal of 3 bases from V and 4 bases from J, the junction contained 8 bases not matched to a gene. CDR3: CASSSRTSGNIYEQYF. The CDR3 bases are TGTGCCAGCAGCTCCAGGACTAGCGGGAACATATACGAGCAGTACTTC.

Only one count was recorded for this clone. The chain recombines TRBV4-1 with TRBJ2-1, with TRBD2 matching 14 bases. This CDR3 has 17 residues. Per germline, CDR1 MGHRA and CDR2 YSYEKL. V was clipped by 4 bases and J by 4 bases; unmatched bases: 6. As DNA, the CDR3 is TGCGCCAGCAGCCCCTGGACTAGCGGGAGGCCGTACAATGAGCAGTTCTTC. Encoded protein: CASSPWTSGRPYNEQFF.

V is TRBV6-1 and J is TRBJ1-2; 9 nucleotides match TRBD1. Germline-derived CDR1 and CDR2 are MNHNS and SASEGT. Trimming took 6 bases from V and 2 from J; bases not matched to a gene: 4. The CDR3 length is 14 residues. The DNA of the CDR3 is TGTGCCAGCAGACAGGGGGCGCGGAACTATGGCTACACCTTC. The encoded protein is CASRQGARNYGYTF.

The genes are TRBV2 and TRBJ2-1; no firm D call. The CDR3 is 13 residues long. Trimming stripped 5 bases from V and 5 bases from J, with 10 bases between. CDR1 is SNHLY, CDR2 FYNNEI, per germline. DNA for the CDR3: TGTGCCAGCAGTCCCATCCCAAACAATGAGCAGTTCTTC. As protein: CASSPIPNNEQFF.

The CDR3 here is CASSLLQGPTGELFF. CDR3 bases: TGTGCCAGCAGCTTACTCCAGGGCCCAACCGGGGAGCTGTTTTTT. V usage is TRBV7-9 and J usage is TRBJ2-2; tentatively, D is TRBD1 (5 bases). Germline loops: CDR1 SEHNR, CDR2 FQNEAQ (reference sequence). This CDR3 has 15 residues. V lost 2 bases to trimming and J lost 5 bases, with 12 bases between them.

This chain uses TRBV5-1 with TRBJ2-5; unclear D gene. Trimming removed 1 base from V and 0 bases from J, with 10 bases in between. The CDR3 spans 15 residues. CDR1 is SGHRS and CDR2 is YFSETQ in the germline V gene. DNA for the CDR3: TGCGCCAGCAGCTTGTCTGATGCGTACCAAGAGACCCAGTACTTC. Encoded protein: CASSLSDAYQETQYF.

The genes are TRBV7-9 and TRBJ2-7; D might be TRBD1 (6 bases). The CDR3 runs 14 residues. Germline CDR1 and CDR2: SEHNR and FQNEAQ (reference sequence). The V end was cut by 3 bases, the J end by 0 bases, with 9 bases between. CDR3 DNA sequence: TGTGCCAGCAGCTTGGGGGCCGCCTCCTACGAGCAGTACTTC. Amino acids: CASSLGAASYEQYF.

The chain employs TRBV7-8 and TRBJ1-5, with D hard to call. V lost 1 base and J 0 bases, leaving 10 bases between the germline ends. The CDR3 contains 16 residues. Germline CDR1 and CDR2: SGHVS and FQNEAQ. CDR3 in DNA: TGTGCCAGCAGCTTAGGAGCACTTTATAGCAATCAGCCCCAGCATTTT. Translated, it gives CASSLGALYSNQPQHF.

In DNA, the CDR3 is TGTGCCATCAGTGCGACGGGACAGGGTGGAGATACGCAGTATTTT. Translating it yields CAISATGQGGDTQYF. The chain employs TRBV10-3 and TRBJ2-3, with TRBD1 matching 9 bases. Germline trimming cut 4 bases from V and 5 bases from J; bases unmatched to any gene: 7. Germline values: CDR1 ENHRY, CDR2 SYGVKD. This CDR3 is built from 15 residues.

The chain recombines TRBV6-1 with TRBJ1-4; TRBD1 aligns across 8 bases. The germline gives CDR1 MNHNS, CDR2 SASEGT. The CDR3 has 15 residues. The V gene end was trimmed by 10 bases and the J gene end by 1 base; junction bases not matched to a gene: 8. DNA for the CDR3: TGTGCCACCAAAACAGGGGGGGTAACTAATGAAAAACTGTTTTTT. It is translated as CATKTGGVTNEKLFF.

V and J are TRBV7-9 and TRBJ1-5; TRBD1 is a possible D gene (6 bases). V was trimmed by 5 bases and J by 7 bases, leaving 15 bases between them. The CDR3 extends over 14 amino acids. The germline V gene has CDR1 SEHNR and CDR2 FQNEAQ (reference sequence). The CDR3 spells CASSMGGGGQPQHF. The CDR3 DNA reads as TGTGCCAGCAGCATGGGGGGGGGCGGACAGCCCCAGCATTTT. The complete variable domain, with remaining parts taken from reference TRBV7-9 and TRBJ1-5, reads DTGVSQNPRHKITKRGQNVTFRCDPISEHNRLYWYRQTLGQGPEFLTYFQNEAQLEKSRLLSDRFSAERPKGSFSTLEIQRTEQGDSAMYLCASSMGGGGQPQHFGDGTRLSIL.

The gene calls are TRBV11-2 and TRBJ2-1; 7 bases map to TRBD1. The CDR3 totals 15 residues. Germline lookup yields CDR1 SGHAT and CDR2 FQNNGV. After removal of 6 bases from V and 8 bases from J, the junction contained 13 bases not matched to a gene. This CDR3 reads CASSSVRGNSYEQFF. CDR3 nucleotide sequence: TGTGCCAGCAGTTCTGTCAGGGGGAATAGCTATGAGCAGTTCTTC.

The rearrangement joins TRBV7-6 to TRBJ2-7; TRBD2 matches at 10 bases. Trimming removed 1 base from V and 6 bases from J; junction bases left unmatched: 6. The CDR3 runs to 15 residues. Germline V gene data show CDR1 as SGHVS and CDR2 as FNYEAQ. CDR3 protein: CASSLGASGRLEQYF. The CDR3 DNA follows: TGTGCCAGCAGCTTAGGTGCTAGCGGGAGACTCGAGCAGTACTTC.

The DNA of the CDR3 is TGTGCCAGCAGTGGCGGACTAGCGGGAGTTTATAATGAGCAGTTCTTC. Amino acid sequence: CASSGGLAGVYNEQFF. This chain uses TRBV6-1 with TRBJ2-1; 13 bases agree with TRBD2. CDR1 MNHNS and CDR2 SASEGT come from the germline V gene. The CDR3 has 16 residues. V lost 4 bases and J lost 7; bases outside the gene matches: 7.

The chain couples TRBV6-5 to TRBJ1-1, with 8 bases fitting TRBD1. The V gene's germline CDR1 is MNHEY and CDR2 SVGAGI. CDR3 length equals 16 residues. With 1 base clipped from V and 4 bases from J, the junction kept 8 bases outside the gene matches. The CDR3 DNA reads TGTGCCAGCAGTTACTATTGGACAGGGAGTTTCACTGAAGCTTTCTTT. Translated, it gives CASSYYWTGSFTEAFF.